This entry lists 5 T cell receptor beta chains sequenced from one sample in a study of cytomegalovirus exposure and HLA in healthy donors. The PCR had 60 Vbeta and 13 Jbeta primers. Only in-frame clones appear in the TCRdb table, and some are missing; sequencing was by immunoSEQ multiplex PCR. The data contain roughly 130,000 clones, around two thirds of them singletons. The sample comprised PBMCs. These receptor sequences come from a man younger than 35 in good health and CMV-seropositive.

This chain connects TRBV2 to TRBJ2-5; 7 bases map to TRBD2. The germline V gene encodes CDR1 SNHLY and CDR2 FYNNEI. This CDR3 contains 15 residues. V was pared by 0 bases and J by 4 bases, with 5 bases of the junction left unmatched. CDR3: CASSEARGVGETQYF. The CDR3 nucleotides are TGTGCCAGCAGTGAAGCCCGGGGGGTGGGAGAGACCCAGTACTTC.

The rearrangement joins TRBV5-1 to TRBJ2-5; TRBD2 agrees at 13 bases. The CDR3 length is 16 residues. Germline CDR1 is SGHRS and CDR2 is YFSETQ. V lost 2 bases and J lost 4; bases outside the gene matches: 5. The CDR3 protein is CASSLGLAGVGETQYF. The CDR3 coding sequence is TGCGCCAGCAGCTTAGGACTAGCGGGAGTCGGAGAGACCCAGTACTTC.

The chain recombines TRBV7-3 with TRBJ2-3; no firm D call. Trimming took off 6 bases at V and 3 bases at J, with 4 bases between the two ends. The CDR3 spans 11 residues. Germline V CDR1 and CDR2: SGHTA, FQGTGA. The CDR3 protein is CASSQTDTQYF. Written as DNA, the CDR3 is TGTGCCAGCAGTCAGACAGATACGCAGTATTTT.

This clone came up once. The chain employs TRBV6-5 and TRBJ2-7; 15 bases are a match to TRBD2. Trimming took 2 bases from V and 7 from J; bases not matched to a gene: 3. The CDR3 is made up of 15 amino acids. Germline values: CDR1 MNHEY, CDR2 SVGAGI. The CDR3 loop reads CASSYTGLAGGEQYF. The CDR3 DNA reads TGTGCCAGCAGTTACACGGGACTAGCGGGGGGAGAGCAGTACTTC.

This sequence joins TRBV6-6 and TRBJ1-5; no definite D call. This CDR3 contains 12 residues. Germline V lookup: CDR1 MNHNY, CDR2 SVGAGI (reference sequence). Between the trimmed V and J ends, which lost 7 bases and 5 bases, there was a span of 9 bases. The CDR3: CASTVGDQPQHF. The CDR3 DNA reads TGTGCCAGCACCGTCGGGGATCAGCCCCAGCATTTT.